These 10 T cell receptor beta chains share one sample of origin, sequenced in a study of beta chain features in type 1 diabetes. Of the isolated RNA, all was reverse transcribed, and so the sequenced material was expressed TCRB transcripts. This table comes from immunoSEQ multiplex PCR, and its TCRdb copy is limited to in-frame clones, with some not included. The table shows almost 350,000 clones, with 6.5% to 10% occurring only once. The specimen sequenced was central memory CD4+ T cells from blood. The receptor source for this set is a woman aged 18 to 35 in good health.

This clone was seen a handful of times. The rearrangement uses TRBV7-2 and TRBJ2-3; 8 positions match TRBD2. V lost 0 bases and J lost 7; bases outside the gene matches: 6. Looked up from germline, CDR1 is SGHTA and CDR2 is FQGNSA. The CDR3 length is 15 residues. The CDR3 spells CASSLAGSSGYTQYF. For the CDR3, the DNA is TGTGCCAGCAGCTTAGCTGGCTCTAGCGGGTATACGCAGTATTTT.

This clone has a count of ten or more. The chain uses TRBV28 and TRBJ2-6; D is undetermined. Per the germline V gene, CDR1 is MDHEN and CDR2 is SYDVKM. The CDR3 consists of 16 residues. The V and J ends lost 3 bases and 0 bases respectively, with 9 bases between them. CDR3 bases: TGTGCCAGCAGTTTTTTCTTCGGCTCTGGGGCCAACGTCCTGACTTTC. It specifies CASSFFFGSGANVLTF.

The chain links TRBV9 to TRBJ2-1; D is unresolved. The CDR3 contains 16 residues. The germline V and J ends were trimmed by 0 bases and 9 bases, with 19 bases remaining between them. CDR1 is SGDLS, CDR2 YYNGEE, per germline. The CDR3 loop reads CASSVGDDLWSSEQFF. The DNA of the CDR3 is TGTGCCAGCAGCGTAGGTGACGATCTCTGGTCCAGTGAGCAGTTCTTC.

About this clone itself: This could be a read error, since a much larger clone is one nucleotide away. CDR3 region: CASSPQPGNTEAFF. CDR3 sequence (DNA): TGTGCCAGCAGCCCCCAACCAGGGAACACTGAAGCTTTCTTT. The chain has TRBV7-8 and TRBJ1-1; D is unresolved. The CDR3 has 14 residues. V lost 5 bases, J lost 1 base, and 11 bases lay in between. The germline V gene has CDR1 SGHVS and CDR2 FQNEAQ.

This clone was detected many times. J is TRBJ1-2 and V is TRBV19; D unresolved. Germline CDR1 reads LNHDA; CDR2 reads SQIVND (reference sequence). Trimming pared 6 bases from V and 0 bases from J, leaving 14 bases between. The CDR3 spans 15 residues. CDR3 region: CASSVLATANYGYTF. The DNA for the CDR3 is TGTGCCAGTAGCGTCCTGGCAACAGCTAACTATGGCTACACCTTC. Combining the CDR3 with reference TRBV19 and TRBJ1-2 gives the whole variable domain DGGITQSPKYLFRKEGQNVTLSCEQNLNHDAMYWYRQDPGQGLRLIYYSQIVNDFQKGDIAEGYSVSREKKESFPLTVTSAQKNPTAFYLCASSVLATANYGYTFGSGTRLTVV.

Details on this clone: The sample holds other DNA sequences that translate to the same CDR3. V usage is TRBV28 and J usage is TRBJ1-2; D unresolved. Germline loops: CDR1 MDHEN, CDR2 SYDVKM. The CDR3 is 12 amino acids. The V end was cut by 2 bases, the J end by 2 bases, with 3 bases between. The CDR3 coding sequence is TGTGCCAGCAGTTTACGGAACTATGGCTACACCTTC. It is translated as CASSLRNYGYTF.

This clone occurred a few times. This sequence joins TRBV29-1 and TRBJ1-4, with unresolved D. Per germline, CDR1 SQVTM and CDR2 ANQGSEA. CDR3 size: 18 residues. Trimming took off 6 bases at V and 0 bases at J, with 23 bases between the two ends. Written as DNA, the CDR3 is TGCAGCGTCCTCCCAAACAGTGCTTCGATGGCAACTAATGAAAAACTGTTTTTT. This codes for CSVLPNSASMATNEKLFF.

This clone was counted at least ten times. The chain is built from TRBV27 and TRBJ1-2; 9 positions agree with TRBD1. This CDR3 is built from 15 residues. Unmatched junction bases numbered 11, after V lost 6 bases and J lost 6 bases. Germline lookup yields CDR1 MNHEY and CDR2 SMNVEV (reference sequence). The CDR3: CASRLQGAGRDGYTF. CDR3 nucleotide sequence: TGTGCCAGCAGGCTACAGGGGGCGGGGAGAGATGGCTACACCTTC.

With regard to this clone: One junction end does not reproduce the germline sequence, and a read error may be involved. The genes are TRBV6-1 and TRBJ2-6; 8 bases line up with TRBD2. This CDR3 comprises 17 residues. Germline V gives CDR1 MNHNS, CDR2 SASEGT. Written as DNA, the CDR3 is TGTGCCATCAGTGAGTTGGGAGCGGGAGCTGGGGCCAACGTCCTGACTTTC. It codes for CAISELGAGAGANVLTF.

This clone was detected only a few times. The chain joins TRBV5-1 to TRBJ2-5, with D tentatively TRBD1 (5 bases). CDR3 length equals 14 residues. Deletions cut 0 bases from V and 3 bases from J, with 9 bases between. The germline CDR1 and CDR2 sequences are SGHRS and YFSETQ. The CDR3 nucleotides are TGCGCCAGCAGCTTGGACCCAGGGAAAGAGACCCAGTACTTC. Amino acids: CASSLDPGKETQYF.